Presented here are 17 T cell receptor beta chains from one specimen sequenced in a study of cytomegalovirus exposure and HLA in healthy donors. The primer mix had 60 Vbeta and 13 Jbeta primers. TCRdb's table, derived via immunoSEQ multiplex PCR, lists solely in-frame clones and lacks some. This table holds around 210,000 clones, roughly 78% found once. Sequencing was carried out using PBMCs. All receptors derive from a boy aged 5-17 years in good health and CMV-seronegative.

This CDR3 is CASSPQGRQYEQYF. The CDR3 coding sequence is TGTGCCAGCAGTCCACAGGGGAGGCAGTACGAGCAGTACTTC. The chain is built from TRBV27 and TRBJ2-5; the D gene is possibly TRBD1 (7 bases). The DNA end favors TRBJ2-7, so the J call may be wrong. Germline values: CDR1 MNHEY, CDR2 SMNVEV (reference sequence). The CDR3 loop spans 14 amino acids.

The chain is built from TRBV30 and TRBJ2-2; D not resolved. Trimming left V 0 bases short and J 8 bases short, with 10 bases between. The CDR3 spans 13 residues. CDR1 and CDR2 (germline): GTSNPN, SVGIG (reference sequence). CDR3 amino acids: CAWSVSVSGELFF. The CDR3 region has the DNA TGTGCCTGGAGTGTATCGGTGTCGGGGGAGCTGTTTTTT.

The chain joins TRBV19 to TRBJ2-5; 16 bases fit TRBD2. The CDR3 is made up of 18 amino acids. Germline V gene lookup returns CDR1 LNHDA and CDR2 SQIVND (reference sequence). The J segment lost 5 bases and the V segment lost 5 bases, leaving 11 bases of the junction unmatched. The CDR3 bases are TGTGCCAGTAGTTTAACCGGGACTAGCGGGAGGGATCATGAGACCCAGTACTTC. Translating it yields CASSLTGTSGRDHETQYF.

This chain connects TRBV6-5 to TRBJ2-1; TRBD2 matches 11 bases. CDR3 length: 15 residues. Germline CDR1 MNHEY, CDR2 SVGAGI. Trimming removed 6 bases from V and 4 bases from J; junction bases left unmatched: 5. The CDR3 DNA sequence: TGTGCCAGCAGGACGGGACTAGCGGTATACAATGAGCAGTTCTTC. This codes for CASRTGLAVYNEQFF.

The rearrangement joins TRBV6-1 to TRBJ1-2, with D possibly TRBD1 on 5 matching bases. Trimming cost V 3 bases and J 3 bases, with 8 bases left between them. CDR3 length: 13 amino acids. CDR1 MNHNS and CDR2 SASEGT come from the germline V gene. The CDR3 region is CASSETVHYGYTF. CDR3 in DNA: TGTGCCAGCAGTGAGACAGTGCACTATGGCTACACCTTC.

The gene calls are TRBV5-6 and TRBJ2-7, with TRBD2 identical over 8 bases. The germline gives CDR1 SGHDT, CDR2 YYEEEE. The CDR3 has 15 amino acids. The junction had 6 bases not matched to a gene; V was cut back by 2 bases and J by 2 bases. Here the CDR3 reads CASSLMASGPYEQYF. The CDR3 nucleotides are TGTGCCAGCAGCTTAATGGCTAGCGGGCCCTACGAGCAGTACTTC.

The V call is TRBV6-1, the J call TRBJ1-2; possible D gene TRBD1, 6 bases. V gave up 4 bases and J gave up 8 bases, with 20 bases separating them. Per the germline V gene, CDR1 is MNHNS and CDR2 is SASEGT. This CDR3 has 15 amino acids. The CDR3 DNA is TGTGCCAGCAGTGGAGGACAGACTTCCCGAGTAGGCTACACCTTC. Encoded protein: CASSGGQTSRVGYTF.

A single count supports this clone. The genes are TRBV4-1 and TRBJ2-3, with D perhaps TRBD1 (5 bases). CDR1 MGHRA and CDR2 YSYEKL come from the germline V gene. CDR3 length: 16 residues. V was trimmed by 6 bases and J by 0 bases, leaving 16 bases between them. CDR3 sequence reads: CASSPTGLLSTDTQYF. The CDR3 nucleotides read TGCGCCAGCAGTCCAACAGGTCTACTTAGCACAGATACGCAGTATTTT.

This sequence joins TRBV6-6 and TRBJ1-5; D ambiguous. Between the trimmed V and J ends, which lost 0 bases and 5 bases, there was a span of 14 bases. The germline gives CDR1 MNHNY, CDR2 SVGAGI (reference sequence). The length of the CDR3 is 16 residues. CDR3 sequence: CASSYSRGASDQPQHF. CDR3 DNA: TGTGCCAGCAGTTACTCACGGGGAGCTTCTGATCAGCCCCAGCATTTT.

The chain combines TRBV7-6 with TRBJ1-2; D not resolved. From germline, CDR1 is SGHVS and CDR2 FNYEAQ. V was shortened by 1 base and J by 4 bases, with 10 bases between the two germline ends. The CDR3 contains 14 residues. The CDR3: CASSLDPRLYGYTF. CDR3 DNA: TGTGCCAGCAGCTTAGATCCGCGTCTCTATGGCTACACCTTC.

The chain carries TRBV7-9 and TRBJ2-3, with 12 bases fitting TRBD2. V dropped 6 bases and J dropped 2; count of bases not matched to a gene: 9. Per germline, CDR1 SEHNR and CDR2 FQNEAQ (reference sequence). CDR3 length: 17 residues. CDR3 in amino acids: CASRASGRAWNTDTQYF. The CDR3 DNA follows: TGTGCCAGCAGGGCTAGCGGGAGGGCCTGGAACACAGATACGCAGTATTTT.

This chain connects TRBV6-6 to TRBJ2-1; tentative D call: TRBD1 (5 bases). V gave up 7 bases and J gave up 7 bases, with 20 bases separating them. The CDR3 is 15 amino acids. Looked up from germline, CDR1 is MNHNY and CDR2 is SVGAGI (reference sequence). The CDR3 DNA sequence: TGTGCCAGCAACCCACCCCAGGGCCACCTTAATGAGCAGTTCTTC. This codes for CASNPPQGHLNEQFF.

V usage is TRBV11-2 and J usage is TRBJ2-7; TRBD2 agrees at 10 bases. The CDR3 is 17 residues long. V lost 5 bases to trimming and J lost 5 bases; unmatched junction nucleotides: 15. Germline CDR1 is SGHAT and CDR2 is FQNNGV. CDR3 region: CASSVRRLAGYSNEQYF. DNA for the CDR3: TGTGCCAGCAGCGTAAGGAGACTAGCGGGTTATTCTAACGAGCAGTACTTC.

This chain joins TRBV11-2 and TRBJ1-1, with no clear D. Germline V gives CDR1 SGHAT, CDR2 FQNNGV. V lost 1 base and J 0 bases, leaving 12 bases between the germline ends. The CDR3 contains 16 residues. As DNA, the CDR3 is TGTGCCAGCAGCTTAGGCCCCGCAGTCATGAACACTGAAGCTTTCTTT. Protein: CASSLGPAVMNTEAFF.

The rearrangement uses TRBV7-9 and TRBJ1-6, with TRBD1 matching over 7 bases. Germline V CDR1 and CDR2: SEHNR, FQNEAQ (reference sequence). V dropped 4 bases and J dropped 7; count of bases not matched to a gene: 10. The CDR3 loop spans 16 amino acids. This CDR3 is CASSSIGTGANSPLHF. In DNA, the CDR3 is TGTGCCAGCAGCTCAATAGGCACAGGGGCGAATTCACCCCTCCACTTT.

J is TRBJ1-5 and V is TRBV2; D possibly corresponds to TRBD1 (6 bases). The germline V gene encodes CDR1 SNHLY and CDR2 FYNNEI. CDR3 length: 16 amino acids. V was cut by 8 bases and J by 6 bases, with 23 bases left in between. This chain's CDR3 is CASSDPTTGFGQPQHF. Written as DNA, the CDR3 is TGTGCCAGCTCCGACCCCACAACAGGGTTTGGTCAGCCCCAGCATTTT.

This sequence joins TRBV5-6 and TRBJ1-2; 7 nucleotides agree with TRBD1. J was trimmed by 3 bases and V by 1 base; bases with no gene match: 6. CDR3 length: 15 amino acids. Germline CDR1 SGHDT, CDR2 YYEEEE. The CDR3 region is CASSLKGQRYYGYTF. CDR3 DNA: TGTGCCAGCAGCTTGAAGGGACAGCGTTACTATGGCTACACCTTC.